These 17 T cell receptor beta chains were all obtained from the same sample, sequenced in a study of cytomegalovirus exposure and HLA in healthy donors. Vbeta (60) and Jbeta (13) primers were used in the PCR. Assay: immunoSEQ multiplex PCR; the TCRdb copy retains only in-frame clones and omits some. The sample includes around 130,000 clones, approximately 81% of them seen just once. The sample comprised PBMCs. Receptors originate from a man between 18 and 35 years old in good health and CMV-seronegative.

CDR3 in DNA: TGTGCCAGCAGAATAGGACAAACACGCGAGCAGTACTTC. Amino acid sequence: CASRIGQTREQYF. The chain couples TRBV25-1 to TRBJ2-7; D is perhaps TRBD1 (5 bases). The CDR3 loop spans 13 amino acids. The germline V gene has CDR1 MGHDK and CDR2 SYGVNS. V lost 6 bases and J lost 6, with 15 bases in between.

This chain uses TRBV7-2 with TRBJ2-1; the match to TRBD2 covers 10 bases. J lost 4 bases, V lost 3 bases, and 6 bases had no gene match. Germline values: CDR1 SGHTA, CDR2 FQGNSA. CDR3 length equals 16 residues. CDR3 sequence reads: CASSFLRLAGYNEQFF. The CDR3 bases are TGTGCCAGCAGCTTCCTGAGACTAGCGGGTTACAATGAGCAGTTCTTC.

V usage is TRBV9 and J usage is TRBJ2-3, with a weak D call TRBD1 (5 bases). Looked up from germline, CDR1 is SGDLS and CDR2 is YYNGEE. The CDR3 spans 15 residues. V lost 4 bases and J lost 0, with 12 bases in between. As DNA, the CDR3 is TGTGCCAGCAGCCCCGGACACCCTAGCACAGATACGCAGTATTTT. Translated: CASSPGHPSTDTQYF.

The chain joins TRBV9 to TRBJ2-1, with 10 bases aligning to TRBD2. CDR3 length: 15 amino acids. The trim removed 4 bases at V and 9 bases at J, leaving 10 bases unmatched. CDR1 is SGDLS and CDR2 is YYNGEE in the germline V gene. CDR3 in DNA: TGTGCCAGCAGCCCGGGGACTAGCGTTATGGTTGAGCAGTTCTTC. Amino acid sequence: CASSPGTSVMVEQFF.

This rearrangement joins TRBV18 to TRBJ1-1, with D uncertain. CDR3 length: 12 residues. The V and J ends lost 3 bases and 6 bases respectively, with 8 bases between them. The germline gives CDR1 KGHSH, CDR2 LQKENI. The CDR3 is CASSPQVAEAFF. Here the CDR3 DNA reads TGTGCCAGCTCACCTCAGGTGGCTGAAGCTTTCTTT. The full variable domain, completed using reference TRBV18 and TRBJ1-1, is NAGVMQNPRHLVRRRGQEARLRCSPMKGHSHVYWYRQLPEEGLKFMVYLQKENIIDESGMPKERFSAEFPKEGPSILRIQQVVRGDSAAYFCASSPQVAEAFFGQGTRLTVV.

The chain couples TRBV28 to TRBJ2-1; 10 bases match TRBD2. Germline CDR1 and CDR2: MDHEN and SYDVKM. The V segment lost 7 bases and the J segment 3 bases; nucleotides outside the gene matches: 9. This CDR3 spans 16 amino acids. This CDR3 is CASTEDSSGSYNEQFF. In nucleotides, the CDR3 is TGTGCCAGCACCGAGGATTCTAGCGGGAGCTACAATGAGCAGTTCTTC.

J is TRBJ1-4 and V is TRBV9; D perhaps matches TRBD1 (6 bases). Per the germline V gene, CDR1 is SGDLS and CDR2 is YYNGEE. With 2 bases removed from V and 7 bases from J, the gap between germline ends came to 15 bases. The CDR3 is 15 residues long. The CDR3 region has the DNA TGTGCCAGCAGCGTCGCGGCAGGGGATATTGAAAAACTGTTTTTT. Protein sequence: CASSVAAGDIEKLFF. The full variable domain, rest sourced from reference TRBV9 and TRBJ1-4, is DSGVTQTPKHLITATGQRVTLRCSPRSGDLSVYWYQQSLDQGLQFLIQYYNGEERAKGNILERFSAQQFPDLHSELNLSSLELGDSALYFCASSVAAGDIEKLFFGSGTQLSVL.

The chain links TRBV18 to TRBJ2-1, with D uncertain. The CDR3 covers 12 residues. V lost 3 bases, J lost 13 bases, and 13 bases lay in between. Germline V lookup: CDR1 KGHSH, CDR2 LQKENI. DNA of the CDR3: TGTGCCAGCTCACCCCCCGGTGCAGGACAGTTCTTC. Translation: CASSPPGAGQFF.

This clone came up once. This chain connects TRBV25-1 to TRBJ1-2, with D unclear. The CDR3 is made up of 15 amino acids. V was clipped by 3 bases and J by 1 base, with 12 bases between them. CDR1 and CDR2 from the germline V gene are MGHDK and SYGVNS. The CDR3 protein is CASSDRGLGNYGYTF. The CDR3 DNA sequence: TGTGCCAGCAGTGATAGAGGGTTGGGTAACTATGGCTACACCTTC.

This clone appeared once. The gene calls are TRBV4-2 and TRBJ2-2; 13 nucleotides line up with TRBD2. V shed 3 bases and J 5 bases; nucleotides not matched to a gene: 6. From germline, CDR1 is LGHNA and CDR2 YNFKEQ. The CDR3 sequence is 17 residues long. CDR3 nucleotides: TGTGCCAGCAGCCAGCCCGGACTAGCGGGAGTTACCGGGGAGCTGTTTTTT. Translation: CASSQPGLAGVTGELFF.

V usage is TRBV19 and J usage is TRBJ2-1; 10 bases map to TRBD2. With V trimmed by 6 bases and J by 6 bases, 11 bases remained unmatched. There are 16 residues in the CDR3. The germline gives CDR1 LNHDA, CDR2 SQIVND (reference sequence). CDR3 coding DNA: TGTGCCAGTAGGGAACAGAGCGGGAGGGTTGGCAATGAGCAGTTCTTC. Translating gives CASREQSGRVGNEQFF.

J is TRBJ2-7 and V is TRBV4-1; the D gene is possibly TRBD1 (6 bases). This CDR3 has 11 residues. V lost 5 bases, J lost 9 bases, and 11 bases lay in between. Germline CDR1 MGHRA, CDR2 YSYEKL. CDR3 in amino acids: CASSTETGQYF. For the CDR3, the DNA is TGCGCCAGCAGCACGGAGACAGGGCAGTACTTC.

The J gene is TRBJ2-1, the V gene TRBV5-1; 7 positions agree with TRBD2. V was pared by 4 bases and J by 1 base, with 8 bases of the junction left unmatched. The germline V gene has CDR1 SGHRS and CDR2 YFSETQ. The CDR3 contains 16 residues. As DNA, the CDR3 is TGCGCCAGCAGCCCCCGGGATAGCGGGTCCTACAATGAGCAGTTCTTC. This encodes CASSPRDSGSYNEQFF.

A few counts support this clone. Here the CDR3 reads CASSQGLAGSSYEQYF. CDR3 in DNA: TGCGCCAGCAGCCAGGGACTAGCGGGGAGCTCCTACGAGCAGTACTTC. The V call is TRBV4-3, the J call TRBJ2-7; the match to TRBD2 covers 13 bases. The CDR3 has 16 amino acids. The germline gives CDR1 LGHNA, CDR2 YSLEER. J gave up 0 bases and V 3 bases, and 2 bases lay outside the gene matches.

The chain combines TRBV28 with TRBJ1-3; 8 bases align to TRBD1. This CDR3 has 20 residues. Looked up from germline, CDR1 is MDHEN and CDR2 is SYDVKM. Germline trimming cut 3 bases from V and 0 bases from J; bases unmatched to any gene: 16. CDR3 in DNA: TGTGCCAGCAGTTTGGCGGTTGAGGACAGGGCTATTGACTCTGGAAACACCATATATTTT. This encodes CASSLAVEDRAIDSGNTIYF.

The sample holds a few counts of this clone. The J gene is TRBJ2-2, the V gene TRBV19; D is ambiguous. The CDR3 consists of 14 residues. The ends were cut back, 3 bases at V and 6 bases at J, with 11 bases in the middle. Looked up from germline, CDR1 is LNHDA and CDR2 is SQIVND (reference sequence). CDR3 in DNA: TGTGCCAGTAGTATCAACTATCGGTCCGGGGAGCTGTTTTTT. It yields the protein CASSINYRSGELFF.

The V gene is TRBV4-1, the J gene TRBJ1-3, with D possibly being TRBD1 (6 bases). Germline-derived CDR1 and CDR2 are MGHRA and YSYEKL. V was cut by 5 bases and J by 11 bases, with 16 bases left in between. CDR3 length: 13 amino acids. CDR3 sequence (DNA): TGCGCCAGCAGCGCCGGACAGCGGATGCCCATATATTTT. Residues: CASSAGQRMPIYF.